The rows below give T cell receptor beta chains drawn from one sample of a study of cytomegalovirus exposure and HLA in healthy donors. The method was immunoSEQ multiplex PCR; TCRdb's version includes in-frame clones alone and lacks a portion of them. Of approximately 180,000 clones listed, more than 60% are singletons. The material sequenced was PBMCs. These receptors originate from a woman aged 55 to 70 in good health and CMV-seropositive. Both conserved end residues are part of each CDR3. A D gene is named only where the DNA matches it firmly. A row's size may be missing; if present it is once, few, many or a size class.

.,TRBD2,14,TRBJ2-5,TRBV11-3,TGTGCCAGCAGCCGAGCGGGGGGGCTTGAGACCCAGTACTTC,CASSRAGGLETQYF
.,.,15,TRBJ2-3,TRBV28,TGTGCCGCGTTGGGGGTGAAGGGGGTCATGGATACGCAGTATTTT,CAALGVKGVMDTQYF
few,TRBD2,16,TRBJ2-7,TRBV6-1,TGTGCCAGCAGTGAAGCTTTAAGCGGGAGCCTCTACGAGCAGTACTTC,CASSEALSGSLYEQYF
.,.,14,TRBJ2-7,TRBV30,TGTGCCTGGAGATCGTCAGGGGAACCCTACGAGCAGTACTTC,CAWRSSGEPYEQYF
.,TRBD2,13,TRBJ2-7,TRBV19,TGTGCCAGTAGTAGCGGGGGGATAGGCGAGCAGTACTTC,CASSSGGIGEQYF
.,TRBD2,16,TRBJ2-3,TRBV18,TGTGCCAGCTCACTCACGACTAGCTTTGGGGCAGATACGCAGTATTTT,CASSLTTSFGADTQYF
.,TRBD1,13,TRBJ1-1,TRBV10-3,TGTGCCATCAGTGGGACAGGGAACACTGAAGCTTTCTTT,CAISGTGNTEAFF
.,.,14,TRBJ1-1,TRBV11-3,TGTGCCAGCAGCTTAGACGGGGGTGGCACTGAAGCTTTCTTT,CASSLDGGGTEAFF
.,.,13,TRBJ2-3,TRBV28,TGTGCCAGCAGTTTATCCGGGATAGATACGCAGTATTTT,CASSLSGIDTQYF
few,.,14,TRBJ1-2,TRBV18,TGTGCCAGCTCACCCCCGTTGGAGAATGGAGGCTACACCTTC,CASSPPLENGGYTF
few,TRBD2,19,TRBJ2-4,TRBV4-3,TGCGCCAGCAGCCAATATTTGCTAGCGGGGGCTCCAGCCAAAAACAGTCAGTACTTC,CASSQYLLAGAPAKNSQYF
.,TRBD1,15,TRBJ1-2,TRBV28,TGTGCCAGCAGTGCCCTGGGACAGTGGAACTATGGCTACACCTTC,CASSALGQWNYGYTF
.,.,14,TRBJ1-2,TRBV11-2,TGTGCCAGCAGCACAAGACTGTCTAACTATGGCTACACCTTC,CASSTRLSNYGYTF
few,TRBD2,18,TRBJ2-7,TRBV6-4,TGTGCCAGCAGTGACCCGATAACCGGACTAGCGGGTACGTACGAGCAGTACTTC,CASSDPITGLAGTYEQYF
.,TRBD2,16,TRBJ2-1,TRBV11-3,TGTGCCAGCAGCTTGGGTACTAGCGGGAGTTGGGATGAGCAGTTCTTC,CASSLGTSGSWDEQFF
.,TRBD2,17,TRBJ2-2,TRBV10-3,TGTGCCATCAGTGAGGGGACTAGCGGGAGTCCCTCCGGGGAGCTGTTTTTT,CAISEGTSGSPSGELFF
.,TRBD1,13,TRBJ1-1,TRBV6-5,TGTGCCAGCACCGACGACAGGGACACTGAAGCTTTCTTT,CASTDDRDTEAFF
.,.,14,TRBJ1-1,TRBV7-3,TGTGCCAGCAGCTTAACGTCCGGGGGGACTGAAGCTTTCTTT,CASSLTSGGTEAFF
.,TRBD1,15,TRBJ2-7,TRBV6-5,TGTGCCAGCAGTGCGACGGGACAGATAGCCTACGAGCAGTACTTC,CASSATGQIAYEQYF
.,.,15,TRBJ1-2,TRBV27,TGTGCCAGCAGTCGCGACACAGGGATCAACTATGGCTACACCTTC,CASSRDTGINYGYTF